The present T cell receptor beta chain was sequenced within a study of T cells after posttransplantation cyclophosphamide. V lost 4 bases and J lost 0, with 10 bases in between. Germline V gene data show CDR1 as MNHNS and CDR2 as SASEGT. This CDR3 has 14 residues. This related bone marrow graft donor gave peripheral blood on the day of marrow donation. Whole-study findings and limits: Donor-recipient repertoire similarity was low at 1-2 months, rising over year one. Skin or GI-infiltrating T cells shared few TRB sequences with blood. Recipient CMV seropositivity and CMV reactivation strongly tracked TRB clonality.

Profiling relied on immunoSEQ multiplex PCR, and the TCRdb table lists in-frame clones only, not all of them. The sample shows 42,000 or so clones, none of them appearing just once. This clone was detected many times. What it recognizes is unknown. The receptor was isolated from a woman between 50 and 59 years old in good health and a related stem cell transplant donor. The specimen was PBMCs. V and J are TRBV6-1 and TRBJ2-7; perhaps TRBD2 as D (6 bases). The CDR3 DNA is TGTGCCAGCAGTGCGGAGGGGCCCTCCTACGAGCAGTACTTC. Protein: CASSAEGPSYEQYF.